This T cell receptor (beta chain) was recorded in a study of T cell changes during pregnancy in multiple sclerosis (dated by TCRdb to about 2019). Context from the whole study: In women with multiple sclerosis, the researchers looked at how the T cell repertoire shifted as pregnancy progressed.

A note on this clone: Its antigen is currently not known. No per-base quality is available; no much larger clone lies one base away.

Library preparation used the immunoSEQ multiplex PCR assay. This is the immuneACCESS table as TCRdb keeps it, with only in-frame sequences that have V and J called. A part of the clones is gone; compared with another copy, unresolved V genes explain less than half, and the rest is unexplained. This sample lists around 80,000 clones; roughly 95% were detected once. 0.85% to 1.3% of the sample is in the top ten clones. At the junction V is shortened by 3 bases and J by 6 bases, with 5 bases in between. The CDR3 goes from the cysteine to the phenylalanine over 12 residues. Only the CDR3 DNA is retained, 36 bases long and in frame from the first base. CDR1 and CDR2, looked up from the germline V gene (reference sequence), are WNHNN and SYGVQD.

The sequence was collected from a female donor with multiple sclerosis, enrolled in a pregnancy study. The material was peripheral blood, obtained in the second trimester of pregnancy. The rearrangement joined TRBV10-1 to TRBJ2-2; matching of 5 bases hints at TRBD1 as the D gene. For the CDR3, the sequence is CASSEGAGELFF. Read as DNA, the sequence is TGCGCCAGCAGTGAAGGGGCCGGGGAGCTGTTTTTT.